This entry concerns a single T cell receptor (beta chain). This sample is part of a study of shared clonotypes between healthy human individuals. Genomic DNA from each subset was divided evenly over several immunoSEQ plates. Clones were read by immunoSEQ multiplex PCR, and TCRdb kept only the in-frame ones, dropping some. The repertoire consists of 2 million to 2.5 million clones, with 93% occurring once and the leading ten covering approximately 0.37%. The germline CDR1 and CDR2 sequences are SNHLY and FYNNEI. V lost 6 bases and J 1 base, leaving 9 bases between the germline ends. This CDR3 is 14 amino acids long.

The V and J genes are TRBV2 and TRBJ1-4; D ambiguous. The TCR was taken from a man in his late teens or twenties in good health. Some clones in this sample may be carry-over from other donors' samples. Sequencing used naive CD4+ T cells from PBMCs. Subset denoted: CD45RA+ positively selected. CDR3 nucleotides: TGTGCCAGCAGGGCGGGGAAAACTAATGAAAAACTGTTTTTT. Translating it yields CASRAGKTNEKLFF.